These 14 T cell receptor beta chains were all obtained from the same sample, sequenced in a study of blood T cells in healthy people across ages. A second roughly 7 to 11 cycle PCR used barcoded and J-beta primers. TCRdb used MiXCR to reprocess the 5' RACE reads, holding one entry per CDR3 protein. The sample holds some 670,000 distinct CDR3 sequences, roughly half seen once. Sequenced sample: blood. Source of these receptors: a woman of 80 years or more in good health.

Only a few counts were recorded for this clonotype. This chain connects TRBV3-1 to TRBJ1-5; tentatively, D is TRBD1 (5 bases). Germline V lookup: CDR1 LGHDT, CDR2 YNNKEL (reference sequence). Trimming removed 2 bases from V and 0 bases from J, with 11 bases in between. The CDR3 extends over 16 amino acids. The CDR3 spells CASSQSGPYSNQPQHF. For the CDR3, the DNA is TGTGCCAGCAGCCAATCGGGGCCCTATAGCAATCAGCCCCAGCATTTT.

This clonotype was recorded at least ten times. CDR3 nucleotide sequence: TGCAGTGCTACGCGACAGGGGACTAACTATGGCTACACCTTC. It encodes CSATRQGTNYGYTF. The chain links TRBV20-1 to TRBJ1-2; 8 nucleotides line up with TRBD1. Losses at the gene ends were 4 bases for V and 0 bases for J; bases not matched to a gene: 4. This CDR3 comprises 14 residues. Germline CDR1 reads DFQATT; CDR2 reads SNEGSKA (reference sequence).

There are many counts of this clonotype. CDR3 amino acids: CASSSETGFYEQYF. The CDR3 nucleotides read TGTGCCAGCAGCTCGGAAACAGGGTTCTACGAGCAGTACTTC. The chain combines TRBV5-8 with TRBJ2-7, with D tentatively TRBD1 (6 bases). The germline V and J ends were trimmed by 3 bases and 3 bases, with 13 bases remaining between them. There are 14 residues in the CDR3. From germline, CDR1 is SGHTS and CDR2 YDEGEE.

The rearrangement links TRBV5-1 to TRBJ2-2, with D perhaps TRBD1 (5 bases). Germline loops: CDR1 SGHRS, CDR2 YFSETQ. The V end was cut by 0 bases, the J end by 5 bases, with 11 bases between. CDR3 length equals 15 residues. CDR3 sequence (DNA): TGCGCCAGCAGCTTGGGACAGAGCCATACCGGGGAGCTGTTTTTT. Its translation is CASSLGQSHTGELFF. Full variable domain (rest looked up from reference TRBV5-1 and TRBJ2-2): KAGVTQTPRYLIKTRGQQVTLSCSPISGHRSVSWYQQTPGQGLQFLFEYFSETQRNKGNFPGRFSGRQFSNSRSEMNVSTLELGDSALYLCASSLGQSHTGELFFGEGSRLTVL.

In its sample, this clonotype was seen many times. CDR3 sequence reads: CASSSGRYQETQYF. Here the CDR3 DNA reads TGTGCCAGTAGTAGCGGAAGGTACCAAGAGACCCAGTACTTC. V is TRBV19 and J is TRBJ2-5; D gene uncertain. Looked up from germline, CDR1 is LNHDA and CDR2 is SQIVND (reference sequence). V dropped 4 bases and J dropped 0 bases, with 9 bases sitting between them. CDR3 length: 14 residues.

For this clonotype: At one end the junction does not follow the germline gene, possibly because of a read error. The chain is built from TRBV6-5 and TRBJ1-4; D may be TRBD1 (5 bases). The CDR3 totals 13 residues. Germline-derived CDR1 and CDR2 are MNHEY and SVGAGI. The CDR3 protein is CAGSRAGNEKLFF. The CDR3 coding sequence is TGTGCCGGCAGCAGGGCGGGAAATGAAAAACTGTTTTTT.

The chain recombines TRBV3-1 with TRBJ2-2, with D unclear. The germline CDR1 and CDR2 sequences are LGHDT and YNNKEL (reference sequence). Trimming took off 0 bases at V and 6 bases at J, with 11 bases between the two ends. The CDR3 consists of 15 residues. DNA of the CDR3: TGTGCCAGCAGCCAAGACGCGATGGCCCCCGGGGAGCTGTTTTTT. Translation: CASSQDAMAPGELFF.

This clonotype was observed many times. The chain recombines TRBV3-1 with TRBJ2-5; tentatively, D is TRBD2 (6 bases). CDR3 length: 15 amino acids. CDR1 and CDR2 from the germline V gene are LGHDT and YNNKEL (reference sequence). Trimming took 0 bases from V and 1 from J, leaving 9 bases between them. CDR3 sequence (DNA): TGTGCCAGCAGCCAAGATAGGGACTTCCAAGAGACCCAGTACTTC. As protein: CASSQDRDFQETQYF.

The genes are TRBV6-5 and TRBJ2-1; 10 bases agree with TRBD1. Germline V CDR1 and CDR2: MNHEY, SVGAGI. The V segment lost 7 bases and the J segment 13 bases; nucleotides outside the gene matches: 13. The CDR3 has 14 amino acids. CDR3 in amino acids: CASTRGQGGYIQFF. The CDR3, as DNA: TGTGCCAGCACCCGAGGACAGGGGGGATACATTCAGTTCTTC.

This clonotype was picked up many times. A junction boundary mismatches the germline segment, possibly from a read error. The chain uses TRBV12-3 or TRBV12-4 and TRBJ1-5; D is uncertain. The CDR3 sequence is 12 residues long. The DNA of the CDR3 is TGTGCCAGCCGTTTCGTCAATCAGCCCCAGCATTTT. Protein sequence: CASRFVNQPQHF.

The chain employs TRBV20-1 and TRBJ2-6; no definite D call. Looked up from germline, CDR1 is DFQATT and CDR2 is SNEGSKA (reference sequence). Trimming cost V 7 bases and J 5 bases, with 12 bases left between them. The CDR3 is 13 residues long. CDR3 nucleotide sequence: TGCAGTGGGGCCCAAACCCGGGCCAACGTCCTGACTTTC. The encoded protein is CSGAQTRANVLTF.

J is TRBJ1-6 and V is TRBV30; D ambiguous. In germline, CDR1 is GTSNPN, CDR2 SVGIG (reference sequence). This CDR3 comprises 13 residues. The V and J ends lost 5 bases and 7 bases respectively, with 12 bases between them. The chain's CDR3 is CAWDRGLNSPLHF. CDR3 nucleotides: TGTGCCTGGGACCGGGGTCTCAATTCACCCCTCCACTTT. Supplemented by reference TRBV30 and TRBJ1-6, the full variable domain reads SQTIHQWPATLVQPVGSPLSLECTVEGTSNPNLYWYRQAAGRGLQLLFYSVGIGQISSEVPQNLSASRPQDRQFILSSKKLLLSDSGFYLCAWDRGLNSPLHFGNGTRLTVT.

This chain uses TRBV9 with TRBJ1-2; D is uncertain. The CDR3 has 15 amino acids. Trimming took off 0 bases at V and 2 bases at J, with 11 bases between the two ends. Germline lookup yields CDR1 SGDLS and CDR2 YYNGEE. The CDR3 region is CASSVGRTENYGYTF. As DNA, the CDR3 is TGTGCCAGCAGCGTAGGTAGGACCGAGAACTATGGCTACACCTTC.

The rearrangement joins TRBV4-2 to TRBJ2-5, with no clear D. Per germline, CDR1 LGHNA and CDR2 YNFKEQ. The CDR3 loop spans 15 amino acids. V lost 0 bases to trimming and J lost 4 bases, with 12 bases between them. CDR3 protein: CASSQEGRSGETQYF. CDR3 bases: TGTGCCAGCAGCCAAGAGGGCAGGTCTGGAGAGACCCAGTACTTC.